The clone carrying this TCR beta chain was counted between two and nine times. The CDR3 is 14 amino acids. V shed 2 bases, J shed 12 bases, and the junction held 9 bases outside the gene matches. Per germline, CDR1 SGHAT and CDR2 FQDESV (reference sequence). Patients at the Seattle site were enrolled during active infection and followed longitudinally. Study processing details: The assay estimated nucleated cells by amplifying reference gene primers. Method: immunoSEQ multiplex PCR; TCRdb's copy keeps in-frame clones and lacks some. V, J and clone size were drawn from that table, and D and trimming were deduced from the DNA. Of roughly 130,000 clones in the sample, about nine tenths are singletons; the top ten hold 4% to 5%. This specimen comes from a study of blood T cell repertoires in COVID-19. Study summary: From the United States, Italy and Spain came samples of acute and convalescent COVID-19. T cells, B-cell-depleted T cells, or PBMCs provided the cDNA or gDNA that served as material.

The sequence was obtained from a man in his 60s with COVID-19, enrolled during active disease. The sequenced sample consisted of peripheral blood. The V gene is TRBV11-1, the J gene TRBJ1-4; 7 positions match TRBD1. This CDR3 is CASSLNRGSRELFF. In nucleotides, the CDR3 is TGTGCCAGCAGCTTAAACAGGGGATCGAGGGAACTGTTTTTT.